This passage covers 20 T cell receptor beta chains from one sample sequenced in a study of blood T cells in healthy people across ages. The second PCR ran roughly 6 to 12 cycles with a sample-barcoded 5' primer and J-beta primers. TCRdb re-called the 5' RACE reads through MiXCR, storing one row per CDR3 protein. The data hold 1,500,000 or so distinct CDR3 sequences, with about 45% observed a single time. Sequencing was carried out using blood. The receptors were sampled from a woman aged 18-29 years in good health.

The CDR3 nucleotides are TGTGCCAGCAGTTGGGCGGCTAGCGGAAACACAGATACGCAGTATTTT. It encodes CASSWAASGNTDTQYF. This chain joins TRBV6-5 and TRBJ2-3, with 7 bases aligning to TRBD2. Per the germline V gene, CDR1 is MNHEY and CDR2 is SVGAGI. CDR3 size: 16 residues. V trimming: 4 bases; J trimming: 2 bases; junction bases outside the gene matches: 9.

This clonotype was seen a few times. The V call is TRBV6-6, the J call TRBJ2-7, with 14 positions matching TRBD2. The germline V gene has CDR1 MNHNY and CDR2 SVGAGI (reference sequence). The trim removed 6 bases at V and 6 bases at J, leaving 10 bases unmatched. The CDR3 has 16 amino acids. Here the CDR3 reads CASSKTSGRALCEQYF. The DNA of the CDR3 is TGTGCCAGCAGCAAGACTAGCGGGAGGGCTCTCTGCGAGCAGTACTTC.

The genes are TRBV6-6 and TRBJ2-7; 8 bases align to TRBD1. The CDR3 has 14 amino acids. In germline, CDR1 is MNHNY, CDR2 SVGAGI (reference sequence). V was clipped by 1 base and J by 3 bases; unmatched bases: 2. CDR3 amino acids: CASSYLGQGYEQYF. The CDR3 bases are TGTGCCAGCAGTTACTTAGGACAGGGCTACGAGCAGTACTTC.

The rearrangement joins TRBV6-2 or TRBV6-3 to TRBJ2-3; TRBD2 aligns across 10 bases. Germline V gene sequence: CDR1 MNHEY, CDR2 SVGEGT. Losses at the gene ends were 6 bases for V and 7 bases for J; bases not matched to a gene: 4. The CDR3 runs 13 residues. The CDR3 nucleotides read TGTGCCAGCAGAGGAGCGGGAGGGAATACGCAGTATTTT. This codes for CASRGAGGNTQYF.

The table lists this clonotype with a few counts. The junction shows a germline mismatch at one end, possibly a read error. The chain links TRBV7-7 to TRBJ2-1; 8 nucleotides line up with TRBD2. From germline, CDR1 is SSHAT and CDR2 FNYEAQ (reference sequence). The CDR3 spans 15 residues. In DNA, the CDR3 is TGTGCTAGCAGCTTAGAAGCGGGAGACGACAATGAGCAGTTCTTC. It encodes CASSLEAGDDNEQFF. The whole variable domain, remainder taken from reference TRBV7-7 and TRBJ2-1, is GAGVSQSPRYKVTKRGQDVTLRCDPISSHATLYWYQQALGQGPEFLTYFNYEAQPDKSGLPSDRFSAERPEGSISTLTIQRTEQRDSAMYRCASSLEAGDDNEQFFGPGTRLTVL.

This rearrangement joins TRBV6-2 or TRBV6-3 to TRBJ2-1, with D maybe TRBD2 (6 bases). This CDR3 region has 12 residues. Germline loops: CDR1 MNHEY, CDR2 SVGEGT. With 5 bases removed from V and 9 bases from J, the gap between germline ends came to 11 bases. The CDR3 spells CASSETRREQFF. The CDR3 DNA sequence: TGTGCCAGCAGTGAGACTAGACGTGAGCAGTTCTTC.

The chain carries TRBV7-9 and TRBJ1-2; no definite D call. The CDR3 has 11 amino acids. The germline V and J ends were trimmed by 5 bases and 6 bases, with 7 bases remaining between them. Germline CDR1 SEHNR, CDR2 FQNEAQ (reference sequence). The CDR3 region has the DNA TGTGCCAGCAGCCCTAGGGATGGCTACACCTTC. Protein: CASSPRDGYTF. The full variable domain, in which reference TRBV7-9 and TRBJ1-2 provide the parts outside the CDR3, is DTGVSQNPRHKITKRGQNVTFRCDPISEHNRLYWYRQTLGQGPEFLTYFQNEAQLEKSRLLSDRFSAERPKGSFSTLEIQRTEQGDSAMYLCASSPRDGYTFGSGTRLTVV.

The genes are TRBV12-3 or TRBV12-4 and TRBJ2-2; D gene ambiguous. V was pared by 1 base and J by 11 bases, with 2 bases between. The CDR3 extends over 10 amino acids. CDR3 loop: CASSLGELFF. The CDR3 region has the DNA TGTGCCAGCAGTTTAGGAGAGCTGTTTTTT.

With regard to this clonotype: A read error may account for a junction end that differs from germline. The chain joins TRBV28 to TRBJ2-1, with D perhaps matching TRBD1 or TRBD2 (6 bases each). The CDR3 runs to 12 residues. Germline CDR1 and CDR2: MDHEN and SYDVKM. DNA for the CDR3: TGTGCCGGCAGTTCCCCGGGGGCGGAGCAGTTCTTC. It specifies CAGSSPGAEQFF.

This clonotype was counted between two and nine times. The chain links TRBV7-2 to TRBJ2-1; perhaps TRBD2 as D (5 bases). The V end lost 4 bases, the J end lost 8 bases, and 12 bases lay between the germline ends. CDR3 size: 13 residues. Per germline, CDR1 SGHTA and CDR2 FQGNSA. The CDR3 sequence is CASSSRTGHEQFF. The DNA for the CDR3 is TGTGCCAGCAGCTCTCGGACTGGCCATGAGCAGTTCTTC. The full variable domain, with the rest looked up from reference TRBV7-2 and TRBJ2-1, is GAGVSQSPSNKVTEKGKDVELRCDPISGHTALYWYRQSLGQGLEFLIYFQGNSAPDKSGLPSDRFSAERTGGSVSTLTIQRTQQEDSAVYLCASSSRTGHEQFFGPGTRLTVL.

This clonotype appeared many times. The chain is built from TRBV9 and TRBJ2-3, with TRBD1 as a possible D gene (5 bases). The V gene lost 4 bases and the J gene lost 0 bases, with 12 bases spanning the gap. The V gene's germline CDR1 is SGDLS and CDR2 YYNGEE. CDR3 length: 15 residues. This CDR3 reads CASSTGHASTDTQYF. CDR3 nucleotide sequence: TGTGCCAGCAGCACAGGACACGCTAGCACAGATACGCAGTATTTT.

In regard to this clonotype: This may stem from a read error, because a much larger clone lies one nucleotide away. The V call is TRBV4-1, the J call TRBJ2-1; tentative D call: TRBD1 (6 bases). Trimming removed 0 bases from V and 10 bases from J, with 10 bases in between. Germline V gene sequence: CDR1 MGHRA, CDR2 YSYEKL. The CDR3 is 13 amino acids. CDR3 residues: CASSQEQGGEQFF. The DNA of the CDR3 is TGCGCCAGCAGCCAAGAACAGGGCGGCGAGCAGTTCTTC.

The rearrangement joins TRBV11-2 to TRBJ1-1, with D unclear. The CDR3 totals 11 residues. V lost 5 bases, J lost 6 bases, and 7 bases lay in between. Germline assignment: CDR1 SGHAT and CDR2 FQNNGV. In nucleotides, the CDR3 is TGTGCCAGCAGCCTCCTCTCTGAAGCTTTCTTT. Its protein product is CASSLLSEAFF. Using reference TRBV11-2 and TRBJ1-1 for the parts outside the CDR3, the full variable domain is EAGVAQSPRYKIIEKRQSVAFWCNPISGHATLYWYQQILGQGPKLLIQFQNNGVVDDSQLPKDRFSAERLKGVDSTLKIQPAKLEDSAVYLCASSLLSEAFFGQGTRLTVV.

This clonotype showed up just a few times. V and J are TRBV7-2 and TRBJ2-7; TRBD2 aligns across 14 bases. CDR1 is SGHTA, CDR2 FQGNSA, per germline. This CDR3 is built from 17 residues. Trimming at V came to 4 bases and at J to 7 bases, leaving 12 bases not matched to a gene. CDR3 in amino acids: CASSSGLAGGSYNEQYF. CDR3 nucleotide sequence: TGTGCCAGCAGCTCCGGACTAGCGGGAGGATCCTACAATGAGCAGTACTTC.

This clonotype has just a few counts. The chain couples TRBV30 to TRBJ2-1, with D unresolved. Germline V gives CDR1 GTSNPN, CDR2 SVGIG (reference sequence). The ends were cut back, 0 bases at V and 8 bases at J, with 11 bases in the middle. This CDR3 spans 13 amino acids. The DNA of the CDR3 is TGTGCCTGGAGTGTAAGGCACACCCATGAGCAGTTCTTC. It encodes CAWSVRHTHEQFF.

The V and J genes are TRBV14 and TRBJ1-2; D not resolved. CDR3 size: 15 residues. From germline, CDR1 is SGHDN and CDR2 FVKESK. The V and J ends lost 1 base and 5 bases respectively, with 14 bases between them. CDR3 loop: CASSQAERTGYGYTF. CDR3 nucleotides: TGTGCCAGCAGCCAAGCGGAAAGGACCGGTTATGGCTACACCTTC.

The rearrangement links TRBV7-6 to TRBJ2-1; 7 bases agree with TRBD2. The CDR3 spans 16 residues. Per the germline V gene, CDR1 is SGHVS and CDR2 is FNYEAQ. Trimming at V came to 6 bases and at J to 0 bases, leaving 8 bases not matched to a gene. CDR3 DNA sequence: TGTGCCAGCAGGCGGGAGCCCTCGTTCTCCTACAATGAGCAGTTCTTC. Translated, it gives CASRREPSFSYNEQFF.

The chain joins TRBV28 to TRBJ2-1; perhaps TRBD1 as D (5 bases). CDR1 and CDR2 (germline): MDHEN, SYDVKM. This CDR3 has 15 amino acids. Trimming left V 3 bases short and J 8 bases short, with 17 bases between. CDR3 loop: CASSFDPQGKDEQFF. The CDR3 DNA is TGTGCCAGCAGTTTTGACCCCCAGGGTAAAGATGAGCAGTTCTTC.

This clonotype was seen a few times. Written as DNA, the CDR3 is TGTGCCAGCAGTGAAACGGCCAGCCCGAGATACACTGAAGCTTTCTTT. Encoded protein: CASSETASPRYTEAFF. The chain uses TRBV2 and TRBJ1-1; D unclear. CDR3 length: 16 amino acids. Germline V CDR1 and CDR2: SNHLY, FYNNEI. V lost 2 bases and J 3 bases, leaving 16 bases between the germline ends.

Concerning this clonotype itself: One junction end disagrees with the germline gene, perhaps due to a read error. The chain combines TRBV20-1 with TRBJ2-1, with D perhaps TRBD2 (6 bases). The length of the CDR3 is 12 residues. In germline, CDR1 is DFQATT, CDR2 SNEGSKA (reference sequence). DNA for the CDR3: TGCAGTGATAGAGATGCAGGGACTCCGCAGTTCTTC. Translation gives CSDRDAGTPQFF.